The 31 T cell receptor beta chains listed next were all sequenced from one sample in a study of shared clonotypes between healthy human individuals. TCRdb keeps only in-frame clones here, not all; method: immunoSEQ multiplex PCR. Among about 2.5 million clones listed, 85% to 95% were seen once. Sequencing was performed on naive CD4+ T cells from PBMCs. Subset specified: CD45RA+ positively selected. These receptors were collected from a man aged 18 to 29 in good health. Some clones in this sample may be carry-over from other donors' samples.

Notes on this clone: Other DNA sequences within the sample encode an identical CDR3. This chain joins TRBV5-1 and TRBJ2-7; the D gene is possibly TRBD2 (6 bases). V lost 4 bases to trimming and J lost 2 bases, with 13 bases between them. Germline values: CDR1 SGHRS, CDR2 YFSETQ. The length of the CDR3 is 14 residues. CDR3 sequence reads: CASSLTAGAYEQYF. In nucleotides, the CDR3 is TGCGCCAGCAGCCTCACAGCGGGCGCCTACGAGCAGTACTTC.

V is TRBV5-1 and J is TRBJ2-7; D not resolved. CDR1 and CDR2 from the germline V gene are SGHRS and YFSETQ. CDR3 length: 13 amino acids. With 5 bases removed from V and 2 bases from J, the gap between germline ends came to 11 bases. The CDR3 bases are TGCGCCAGCAGAACCGGGCTGCCCTACGAGCAGTACTTC. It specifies CASRTGLPYEQYF.

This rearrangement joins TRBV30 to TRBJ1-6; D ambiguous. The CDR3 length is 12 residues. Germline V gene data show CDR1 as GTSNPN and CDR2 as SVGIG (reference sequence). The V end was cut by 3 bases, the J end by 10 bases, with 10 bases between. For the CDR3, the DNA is TGTGCCTGGAGCGAGACACGCTCACCCCTCCACTTT. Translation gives CAWSETRSPLHF.

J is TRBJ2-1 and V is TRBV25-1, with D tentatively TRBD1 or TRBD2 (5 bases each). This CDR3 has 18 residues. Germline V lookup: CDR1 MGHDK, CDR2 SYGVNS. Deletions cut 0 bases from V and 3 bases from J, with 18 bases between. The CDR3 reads CASSEYVLGARDYNEQFF. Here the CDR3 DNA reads TGTGCCAGCAGTGAATATGTACTCGGGGCACGAGACTACAATGAGCAGTTCTTC.

This CDR3 is CASTQSGTGDNEQFF. In DNA form, the CDR3 reads TGTGCCAGCACCCAATCCGGGACAGGGGACAATGAGCAGTTCTTC. The V call is TRBV7-6, the J call TRBJ2-1; 10 bases fit TRBD1. V shed 7 bases and J 5 bases; nucleotides not matched to a gene: 8. The germline V gene has CDR1 SGHVS and CDR2 FNYEAQ. The CDR3 has 15 amino acids.

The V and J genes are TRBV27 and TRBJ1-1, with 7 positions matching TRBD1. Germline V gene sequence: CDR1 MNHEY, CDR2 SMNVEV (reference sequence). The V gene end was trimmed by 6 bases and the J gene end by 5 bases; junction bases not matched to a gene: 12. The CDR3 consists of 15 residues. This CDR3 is CASSQYRGGKTEAFF. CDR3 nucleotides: TGTGCCAGCAGCCAATACAGGGGAGGAAAAACTGAAGCTTTCTTT.

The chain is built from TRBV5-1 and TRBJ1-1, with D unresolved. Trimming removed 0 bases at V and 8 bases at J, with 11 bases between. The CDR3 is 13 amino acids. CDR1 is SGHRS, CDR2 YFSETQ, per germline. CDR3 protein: CASSLAELGEAFF. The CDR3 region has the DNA TGCGCCAGCAGCTTGGCAGAGTTAGGGGAAGCTTTCTTT.

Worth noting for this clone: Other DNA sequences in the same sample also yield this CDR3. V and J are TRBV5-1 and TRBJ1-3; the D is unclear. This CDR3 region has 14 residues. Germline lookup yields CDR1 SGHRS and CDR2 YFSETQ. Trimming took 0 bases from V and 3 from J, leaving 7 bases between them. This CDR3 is CASSLAGRGNTIYF. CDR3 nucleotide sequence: TGCGCCAGCAGCTTGGCGGGCCGTGGAAACACCATATATTTT. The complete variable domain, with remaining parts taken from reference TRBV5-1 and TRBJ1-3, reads KAGVTQTPRYLIKTRGQQVTLSCSPISGHRSVSWYQQTPGQGLQFLFEYFSETQRNKGNFPGRFSGRQFSNSRSEMNVSTLELGDSALYLCASSLAGRGNTIYFGEGSWLTVV.

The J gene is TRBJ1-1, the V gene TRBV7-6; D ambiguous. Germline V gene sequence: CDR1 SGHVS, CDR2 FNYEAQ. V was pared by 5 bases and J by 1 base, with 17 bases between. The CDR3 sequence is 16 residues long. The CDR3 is CASSLPPGTTNTEAFF. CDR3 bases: TGTGCCAGCAGCCTCCCCCCAGGCACCACGAACACTGAAGCTTTCTTT.

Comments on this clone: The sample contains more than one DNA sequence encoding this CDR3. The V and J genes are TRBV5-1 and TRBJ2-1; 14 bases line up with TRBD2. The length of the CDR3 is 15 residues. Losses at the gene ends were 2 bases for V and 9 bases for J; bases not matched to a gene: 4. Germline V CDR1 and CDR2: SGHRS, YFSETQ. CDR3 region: CASSLGLAGGSEQFF. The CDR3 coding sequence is TGCGCCAGCAGCTTAGGACTAGCGGGAGGATCTGAGCAGTTCTTC.

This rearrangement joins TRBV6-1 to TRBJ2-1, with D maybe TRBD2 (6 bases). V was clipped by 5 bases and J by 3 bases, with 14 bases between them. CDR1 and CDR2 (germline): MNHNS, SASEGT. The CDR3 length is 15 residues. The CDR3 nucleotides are TGTGCCAGCAGTCCCTCGGGGACTGTCTACAATGAGCAGTTCTTC. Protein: CASSPSGTVYNEQFF.

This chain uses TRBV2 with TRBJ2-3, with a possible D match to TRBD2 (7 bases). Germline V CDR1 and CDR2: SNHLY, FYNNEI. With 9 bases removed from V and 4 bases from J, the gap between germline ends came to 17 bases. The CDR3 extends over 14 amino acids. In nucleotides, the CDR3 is TGTGCCAGTGGGGGCACAGGGAGGGCAGATACGCAGTATTTT. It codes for CASGGTGRADTQYF.

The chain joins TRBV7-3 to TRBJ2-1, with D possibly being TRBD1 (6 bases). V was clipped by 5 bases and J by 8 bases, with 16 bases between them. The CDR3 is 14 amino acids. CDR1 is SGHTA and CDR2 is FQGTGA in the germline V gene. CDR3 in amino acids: CASSLRTALDEQFF. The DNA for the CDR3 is TGTGCCAGCAGCCTACGGACAGCCCTGGATGAGCAGTTCTTC.

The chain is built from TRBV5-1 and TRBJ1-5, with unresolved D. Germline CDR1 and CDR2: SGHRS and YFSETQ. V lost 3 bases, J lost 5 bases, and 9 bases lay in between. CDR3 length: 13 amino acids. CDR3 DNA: TGCGCCAGCAGCTGGAGCGGGGATCAGCCCCAGCATTTT. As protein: CASSWSGDQPQHF.

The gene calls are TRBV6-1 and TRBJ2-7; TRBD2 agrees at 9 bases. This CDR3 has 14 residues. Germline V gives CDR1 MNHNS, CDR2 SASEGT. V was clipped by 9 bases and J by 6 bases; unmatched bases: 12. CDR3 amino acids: CASNAGGFPGEQYF. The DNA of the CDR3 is TGTGCCAGTAACGCGGGAGGGTTTCCCGGCGAGCAGTACTTC.

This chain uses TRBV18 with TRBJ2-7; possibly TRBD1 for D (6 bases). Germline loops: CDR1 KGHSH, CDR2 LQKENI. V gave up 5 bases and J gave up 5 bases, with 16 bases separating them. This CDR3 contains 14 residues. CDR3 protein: CASSDRDIRDEQYF. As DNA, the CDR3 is TGTGCCAGCTCAGATCGGGACATCAGGGACGAGCAGTACTTC.

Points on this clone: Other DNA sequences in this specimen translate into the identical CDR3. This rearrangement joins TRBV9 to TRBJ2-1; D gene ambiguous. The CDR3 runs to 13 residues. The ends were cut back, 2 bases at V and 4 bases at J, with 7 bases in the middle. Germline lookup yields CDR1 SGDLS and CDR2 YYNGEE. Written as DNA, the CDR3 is TGTGCCAGCAGCGTTTCTGGATACAATGAGCAGTTCTTC. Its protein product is CASSVSGYNEQFF.

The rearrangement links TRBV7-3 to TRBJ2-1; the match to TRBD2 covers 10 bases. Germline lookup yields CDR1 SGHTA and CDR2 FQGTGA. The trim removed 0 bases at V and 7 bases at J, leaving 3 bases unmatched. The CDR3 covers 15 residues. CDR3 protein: CASSLTLAGVNEQFF. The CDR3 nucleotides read TGTGCCAGCAGCTTAACTCTAGCGGGAGTGAATGAGCAGTTCTTC.

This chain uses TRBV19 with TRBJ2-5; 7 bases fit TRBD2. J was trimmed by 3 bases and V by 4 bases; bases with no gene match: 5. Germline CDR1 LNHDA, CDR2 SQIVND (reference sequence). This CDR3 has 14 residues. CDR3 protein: CASSTALAEETQYF. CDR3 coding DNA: TGTGCCAGTAGTACCGCGCTAGCGGAAGAGACCCAGTACTTC.

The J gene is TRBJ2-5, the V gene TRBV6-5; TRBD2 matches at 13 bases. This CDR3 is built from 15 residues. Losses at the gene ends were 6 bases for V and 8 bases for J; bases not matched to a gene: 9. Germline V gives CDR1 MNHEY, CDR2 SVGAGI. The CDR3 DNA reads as TGTGCCAGCAGCACCGGGACTAGCGGGATCAGTACCCAGTACTTC. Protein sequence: CASSTGTSGISTQYF.

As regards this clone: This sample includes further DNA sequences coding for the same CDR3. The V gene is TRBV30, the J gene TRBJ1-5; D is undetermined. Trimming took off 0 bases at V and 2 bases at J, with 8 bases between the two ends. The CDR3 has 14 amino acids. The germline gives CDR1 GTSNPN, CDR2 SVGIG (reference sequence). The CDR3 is CAWSVRTGNQPQHF. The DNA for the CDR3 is TGTGCCTGGAGTGTAAGGACGGGCAATCAGCCCCAGCATTTT.

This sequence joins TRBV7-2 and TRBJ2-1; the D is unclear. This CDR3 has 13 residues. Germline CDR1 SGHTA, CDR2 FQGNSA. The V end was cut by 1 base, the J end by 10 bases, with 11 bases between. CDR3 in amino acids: CASSLGWSQEQFF. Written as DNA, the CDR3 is TGTGCCAGCAGCTTAGGCTGGAGTCAGGAGCAGTTCTTC.

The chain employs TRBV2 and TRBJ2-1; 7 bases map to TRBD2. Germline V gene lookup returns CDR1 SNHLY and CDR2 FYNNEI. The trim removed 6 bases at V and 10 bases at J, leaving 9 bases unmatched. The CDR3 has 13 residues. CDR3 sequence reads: CASSVYAGAEQFF. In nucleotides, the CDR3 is TGTGCCAGCAGCGTCTATGCGGGAGCCGAGCAGTTCTTC.

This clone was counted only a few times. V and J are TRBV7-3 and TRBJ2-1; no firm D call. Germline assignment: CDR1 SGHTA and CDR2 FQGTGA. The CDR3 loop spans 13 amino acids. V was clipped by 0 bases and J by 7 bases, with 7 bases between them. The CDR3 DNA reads TGTGCCAGCAGCTTAACTAGCTGGAATGAGCAGTTCTTC. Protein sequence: CASSLTSWNEQFF.

The CDR3 protein is CATTKGLGLAGYEQYF. DNA of the CDR3: TGTGCCACCACCAAGGGTTTGGGACTAGCGGGATACGAGCAGTACTTC. The chain couples TRBV15 to TRBJ2-7; 13 nucleotides line up with TRBD2. V lost 7 bases, J lost 4 bases, and 10 bases stayed unmatched. Germline-derived CDR1 and CDR2 are LNHNV and YYDKDF (reference sequence). The CDR3 is 16 amino acids.

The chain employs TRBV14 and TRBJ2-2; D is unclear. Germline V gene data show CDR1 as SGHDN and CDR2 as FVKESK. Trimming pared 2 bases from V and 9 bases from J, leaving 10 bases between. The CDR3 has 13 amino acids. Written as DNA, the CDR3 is TGTGCCAGCAGCCAAATGGATTTCCGGGAGCTGTTTTTT. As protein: CASSQMDFRELFF.

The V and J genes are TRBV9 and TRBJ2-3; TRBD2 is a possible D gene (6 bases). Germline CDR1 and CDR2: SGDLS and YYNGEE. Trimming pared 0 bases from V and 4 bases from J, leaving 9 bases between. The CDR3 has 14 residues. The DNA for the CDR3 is TGTGCCAGCAGCGTAGATGGGACTGCAGATACGCAGTATTTT. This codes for CASSVDGTADTQYF.

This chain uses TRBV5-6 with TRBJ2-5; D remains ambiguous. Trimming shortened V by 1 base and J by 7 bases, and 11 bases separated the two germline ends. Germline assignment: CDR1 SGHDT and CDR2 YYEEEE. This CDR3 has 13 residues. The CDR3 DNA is TGTGCCAGCAGCTTGCGGCAATTTGGGACCCAGTACTTC. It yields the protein CASSLRQFGTQYF.

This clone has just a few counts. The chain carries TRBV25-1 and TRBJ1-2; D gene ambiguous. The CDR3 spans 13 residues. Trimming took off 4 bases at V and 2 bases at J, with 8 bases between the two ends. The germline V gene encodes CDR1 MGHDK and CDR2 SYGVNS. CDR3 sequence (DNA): TGTGCCAGCAGTGTGGCCTTCAACTATGGCTACACCTTC. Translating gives CASSVAFNYGYTF.

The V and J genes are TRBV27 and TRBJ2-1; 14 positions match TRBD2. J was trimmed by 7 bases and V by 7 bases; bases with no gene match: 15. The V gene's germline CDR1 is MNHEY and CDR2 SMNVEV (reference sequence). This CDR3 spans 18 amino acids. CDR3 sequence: CASKGTSGSGAYGNEQFF. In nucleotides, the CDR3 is TGTGCCAGCAAGGGGACTAGCGGGAGTGGTGCGTATGGGAATGAGCAGTTCTTC.

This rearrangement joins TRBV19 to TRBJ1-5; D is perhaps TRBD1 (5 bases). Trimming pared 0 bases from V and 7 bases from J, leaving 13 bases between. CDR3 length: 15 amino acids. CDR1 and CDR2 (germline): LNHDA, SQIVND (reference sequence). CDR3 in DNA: TGTGCCAGTAGTATAGAGAAGGGGCCGGGGCAGCCCCAGCATTTT. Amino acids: CASSIEKGPGQPQHF. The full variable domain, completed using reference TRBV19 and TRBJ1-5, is DGGITQSPKYLFRKEGQNVTLSCEQNLNHDAMYWYRQDPGQGLRLIYYSQIVNDFQKGDIAEGYSVSREKKESFPLTVTSAQKNPTAFYLCASSIEKGPGQPQHFGDGTRLSIL.